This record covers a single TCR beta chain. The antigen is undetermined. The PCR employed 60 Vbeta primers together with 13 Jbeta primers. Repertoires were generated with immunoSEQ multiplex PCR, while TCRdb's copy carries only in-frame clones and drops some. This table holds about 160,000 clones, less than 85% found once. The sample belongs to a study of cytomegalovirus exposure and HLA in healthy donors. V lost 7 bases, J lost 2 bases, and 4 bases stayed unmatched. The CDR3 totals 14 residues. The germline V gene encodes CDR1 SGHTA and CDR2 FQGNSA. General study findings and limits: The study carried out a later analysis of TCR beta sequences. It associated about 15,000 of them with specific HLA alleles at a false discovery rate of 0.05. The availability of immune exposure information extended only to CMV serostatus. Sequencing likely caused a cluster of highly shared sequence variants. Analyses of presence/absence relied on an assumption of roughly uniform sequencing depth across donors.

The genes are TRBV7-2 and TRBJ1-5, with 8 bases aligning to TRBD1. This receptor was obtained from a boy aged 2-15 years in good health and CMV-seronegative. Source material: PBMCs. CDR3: CASTGQGGNQPQHF. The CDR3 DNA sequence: TGTGCCAGCACCGGACAGGGAGGCAATCAGCCCCAGCATTTT.